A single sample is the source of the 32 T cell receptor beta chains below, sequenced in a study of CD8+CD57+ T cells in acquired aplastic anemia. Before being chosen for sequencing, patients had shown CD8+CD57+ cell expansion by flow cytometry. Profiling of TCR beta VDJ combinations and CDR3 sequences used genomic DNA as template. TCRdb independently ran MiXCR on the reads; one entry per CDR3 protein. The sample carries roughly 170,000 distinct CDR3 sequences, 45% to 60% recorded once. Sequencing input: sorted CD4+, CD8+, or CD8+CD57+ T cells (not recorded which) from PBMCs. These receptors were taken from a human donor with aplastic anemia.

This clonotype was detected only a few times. CDR3 nucleotide sequence: TGTGCCACCCAAGACAGCCTCTATGGCTACACCTTC. Encoded protein: CATQDSLYGYTF. The gene calls are TRBV10-3 and TRBJ1-2; tentatively, D is TRBD1 (5 bases). The V and J ends lost 10 bases and 4 bases respectively, with 13 bases between them. This CDR3 is 12 amino acids long. Germline values: CDR1 ENHRY, CDR2 SYGVKD.

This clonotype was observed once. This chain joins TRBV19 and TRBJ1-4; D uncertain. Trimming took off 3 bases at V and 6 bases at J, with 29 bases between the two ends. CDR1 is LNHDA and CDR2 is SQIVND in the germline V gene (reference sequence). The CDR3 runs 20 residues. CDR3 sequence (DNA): TGTGCCAGTAGTATCAGTTTATCGTCTGAACAGCCCCAGCGCGATGAAAAACTGTTTTTT. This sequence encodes CASSISLSSEQPQRDEKLFF.

In DNA, the CDR3 is TGCAGTGCTAGGGGACAGGGAAAGTCCGAGCAGTACTTC. As protein: CSARGQGKSEQYF. The gene calls are TRBV20-1 and TRBJ2-7; 9 bases fit TRBD1. V trimming: 3 bases; J trimming: 6 bases; junction bases outside the gene matches: 6. The CDR3 totals 13 residues. Germline assignment: CDR1 DFQATT and CDR2 SNEGSKA (reference sequence).

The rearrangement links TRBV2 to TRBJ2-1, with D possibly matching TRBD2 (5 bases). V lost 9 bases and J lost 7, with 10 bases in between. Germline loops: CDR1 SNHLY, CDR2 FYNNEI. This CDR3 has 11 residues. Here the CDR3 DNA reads TGTGCCAGGGGAAGAGGGAATGAGCAGTTCTTC. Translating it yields CARGRGNEQFF.

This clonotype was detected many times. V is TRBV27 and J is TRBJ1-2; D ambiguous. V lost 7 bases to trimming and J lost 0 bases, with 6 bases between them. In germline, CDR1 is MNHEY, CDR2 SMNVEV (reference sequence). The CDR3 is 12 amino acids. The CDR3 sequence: CASTQANYGYTF. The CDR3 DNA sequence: TGTGCCAGCACCCAAGCTAACTATGGCTACACCTTC.

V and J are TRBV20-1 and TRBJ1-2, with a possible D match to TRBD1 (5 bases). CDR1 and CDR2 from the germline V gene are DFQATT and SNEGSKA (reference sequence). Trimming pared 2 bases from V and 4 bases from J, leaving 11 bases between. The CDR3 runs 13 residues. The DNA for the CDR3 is TGCAGTGCTAGACCGGGGGAACTCTATGGCTACACCTTC. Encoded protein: CSARPGELYGYTF.

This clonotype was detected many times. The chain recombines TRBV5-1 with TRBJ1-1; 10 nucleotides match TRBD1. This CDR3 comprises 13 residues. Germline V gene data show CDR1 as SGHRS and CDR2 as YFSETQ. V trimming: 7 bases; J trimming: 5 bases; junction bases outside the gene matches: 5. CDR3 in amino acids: CASGGQGITEAFF. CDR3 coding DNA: TGCGCCAGCGGGGGACAGGGGATAACTGAAGCTTTCTTT.

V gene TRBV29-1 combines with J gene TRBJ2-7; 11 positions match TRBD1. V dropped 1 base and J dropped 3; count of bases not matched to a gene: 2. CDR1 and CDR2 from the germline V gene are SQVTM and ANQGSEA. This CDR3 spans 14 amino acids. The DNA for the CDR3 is TGCAGCGTTGAAGGGGACAGGGGGAGCTACGAGCAGTACTTC. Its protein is CSVEGDRGSYEQYF.

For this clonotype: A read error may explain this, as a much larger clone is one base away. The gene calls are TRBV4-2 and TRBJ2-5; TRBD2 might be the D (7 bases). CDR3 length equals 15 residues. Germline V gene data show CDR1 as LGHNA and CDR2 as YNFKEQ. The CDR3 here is CASSQNRGAQATQYF. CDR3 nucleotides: TGTGCCAGCAGCCAAAATCGGGGGGCCCAAGCGACCCAGTACTTC.

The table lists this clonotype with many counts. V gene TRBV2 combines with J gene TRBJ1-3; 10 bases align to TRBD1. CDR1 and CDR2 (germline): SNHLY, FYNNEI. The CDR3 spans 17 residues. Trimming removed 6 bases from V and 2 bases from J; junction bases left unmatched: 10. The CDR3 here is CASRGQGRGVAGNTIYF. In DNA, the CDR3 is TGTGCCAGCAGGGGACAGGGGCGAGGAGTGGCTGGAAACACCATATATTTT.

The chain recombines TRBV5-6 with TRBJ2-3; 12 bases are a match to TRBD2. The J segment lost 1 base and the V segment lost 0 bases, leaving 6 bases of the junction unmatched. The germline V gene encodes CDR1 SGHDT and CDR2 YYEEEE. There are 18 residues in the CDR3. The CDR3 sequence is CASSLGLAGGLGTDTQYF. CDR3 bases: TGTGCCAGCAGCTTGGGTCTAGCGGGGGGGCTTGGCACAGATACGCAGTATTTT. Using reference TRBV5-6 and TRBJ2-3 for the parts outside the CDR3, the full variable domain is DAGVTQSPTHLIKTRGQQVTLRCSPKSGHDTVSWYQQALGQGPQFIFQYYEEEERQRGNFPDRFSGHQFPNYSSELNVNALLLGDSALYLCASSLGLAGGLGTDTQYFGPGTRLTVL.

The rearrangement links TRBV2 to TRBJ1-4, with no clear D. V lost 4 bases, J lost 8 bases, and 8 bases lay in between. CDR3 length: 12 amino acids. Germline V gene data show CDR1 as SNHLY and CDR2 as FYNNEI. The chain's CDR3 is CASSGEEEKLFF. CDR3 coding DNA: TGTGCCAGCAGTGGGGAGGAAGAAAAACTGTTTTTT.

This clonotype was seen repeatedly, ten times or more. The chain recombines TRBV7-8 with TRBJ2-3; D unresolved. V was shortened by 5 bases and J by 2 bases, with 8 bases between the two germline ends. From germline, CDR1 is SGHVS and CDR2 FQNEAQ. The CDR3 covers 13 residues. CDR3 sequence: CASSLQITDTQYF. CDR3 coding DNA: TGTGCCAGCAGCCTTCAAATCACAGATACGCAGTATTTT. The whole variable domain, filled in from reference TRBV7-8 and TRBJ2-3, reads GAGVSQSPRYKVAKRGQDVALRCDPISGHVSLFWYQQALGQGPEFLTYFQNEAQLDKSGLPSDRFFAERPEGSVSTLKIQRTQQEDSAVYLCASSLQITDTQYFGPGTRLTVL.

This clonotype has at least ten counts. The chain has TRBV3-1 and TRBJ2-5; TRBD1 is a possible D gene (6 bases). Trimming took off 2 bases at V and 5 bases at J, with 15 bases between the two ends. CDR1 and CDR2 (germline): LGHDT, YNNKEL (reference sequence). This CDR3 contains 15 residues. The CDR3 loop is CASSQTLGGGETQYF. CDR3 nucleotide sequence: TGTGCCAGCAGCCAAACCCTAGGGGGTGGGGAGACCCAGTACTTC.

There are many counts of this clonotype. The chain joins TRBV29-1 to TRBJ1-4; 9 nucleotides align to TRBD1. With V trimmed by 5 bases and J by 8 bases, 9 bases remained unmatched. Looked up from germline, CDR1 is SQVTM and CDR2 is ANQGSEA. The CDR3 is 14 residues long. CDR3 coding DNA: TGCAGCGTTTCGCCCGGGACAGGGAAGGAAAAACTGTTTTTT. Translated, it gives CSVSPGTGKEKLFF.

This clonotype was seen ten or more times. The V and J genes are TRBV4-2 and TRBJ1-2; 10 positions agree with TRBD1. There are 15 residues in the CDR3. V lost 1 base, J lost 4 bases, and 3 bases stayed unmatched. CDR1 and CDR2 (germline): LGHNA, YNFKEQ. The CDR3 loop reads CASSQADRGTYGYTF. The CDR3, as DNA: TGTGCCAGCAGCCAAGCGGACAGGGGGACCTATGGCTACACCTTC.

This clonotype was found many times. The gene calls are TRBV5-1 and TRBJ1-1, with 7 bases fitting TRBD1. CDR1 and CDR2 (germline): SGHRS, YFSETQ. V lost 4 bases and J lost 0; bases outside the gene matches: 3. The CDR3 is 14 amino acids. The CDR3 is CASSGDSMNTEAFF. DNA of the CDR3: TGCGCCAGCAGCGGGGACAGCATGAACACTGAAGCTTTCTTT. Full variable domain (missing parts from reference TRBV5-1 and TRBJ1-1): KAGVTQTPRYLIKTRGQQVTLSCSPISGHRSVSWYQQTPGQGLQFLFEYFSETQRNKGNFPGRFSGRQFSNSRSEMNVSTLELGDSALYLCASSGDSMNTEAFFGQGTRLTVV.

The CDR3 reads CRSNRGLYLNTEAFF. As DNA, the CDR3 is TGCAGATCAAATCGAGGGCTGTACCTGAACACTGAAGCTTTCTTT. The gene calls are TRBV29-1 and TRBJ1-1; D unclear. Per germline, CDR1 SQVTM and CDR2 ANQGSEA. The CDR3 is 15 residues long.

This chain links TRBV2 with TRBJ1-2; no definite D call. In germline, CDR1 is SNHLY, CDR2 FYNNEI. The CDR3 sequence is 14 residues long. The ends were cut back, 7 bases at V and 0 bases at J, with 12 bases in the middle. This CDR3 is CASTGERSNYGYTF. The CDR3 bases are TGTGCCAGCACGGGCGAGAGGTCTAACTATGGCTACACCTTC.

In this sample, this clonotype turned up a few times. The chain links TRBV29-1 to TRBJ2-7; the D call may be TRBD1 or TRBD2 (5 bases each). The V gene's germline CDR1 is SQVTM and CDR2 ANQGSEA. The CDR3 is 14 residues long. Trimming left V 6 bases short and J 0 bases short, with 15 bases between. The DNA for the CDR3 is TGCAGCGTCGACCCGGGGCTTAGCTCCTACGAGCAGTACTTC. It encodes CSVDPGLSSYEQYF.

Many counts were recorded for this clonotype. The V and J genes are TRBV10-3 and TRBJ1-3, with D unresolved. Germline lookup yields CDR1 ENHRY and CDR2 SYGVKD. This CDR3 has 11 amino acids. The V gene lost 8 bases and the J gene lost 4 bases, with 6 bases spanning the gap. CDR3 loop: CAIGGGNTIYF. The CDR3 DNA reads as TGTGCCATCGGAGGGGGAAACACCATATATTTT.

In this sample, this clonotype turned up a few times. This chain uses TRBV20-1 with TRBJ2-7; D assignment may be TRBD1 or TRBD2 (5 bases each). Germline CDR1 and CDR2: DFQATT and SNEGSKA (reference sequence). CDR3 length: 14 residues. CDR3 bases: TGCAGCGTAGAGAGGAGAGGGGTCCCCTACGAGCAGTACTTC. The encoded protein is CSVERRGVPYEQYF.

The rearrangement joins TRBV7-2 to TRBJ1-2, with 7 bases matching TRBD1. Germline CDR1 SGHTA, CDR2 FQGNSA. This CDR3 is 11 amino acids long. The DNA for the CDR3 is TGTGCTACCGGGACAGTGCATGGCTACACCTTC. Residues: CATGTVHGYTF.

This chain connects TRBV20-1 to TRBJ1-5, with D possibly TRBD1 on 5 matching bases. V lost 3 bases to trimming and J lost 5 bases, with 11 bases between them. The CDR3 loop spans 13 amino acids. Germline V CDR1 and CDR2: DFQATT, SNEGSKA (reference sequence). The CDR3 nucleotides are TGCAGTGCTAGTAGAGGCAGGGATCAGCCCCAGCATTTT. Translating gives CSASRGRDQPQHF.

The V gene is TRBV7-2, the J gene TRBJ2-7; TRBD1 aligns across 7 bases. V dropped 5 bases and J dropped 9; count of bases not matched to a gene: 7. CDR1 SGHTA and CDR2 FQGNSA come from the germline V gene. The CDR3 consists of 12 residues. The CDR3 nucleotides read TGTGCCAGCAGCGTACAGGGGAACGGGCAGTACTTC. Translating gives CASSVQGNGQYF.

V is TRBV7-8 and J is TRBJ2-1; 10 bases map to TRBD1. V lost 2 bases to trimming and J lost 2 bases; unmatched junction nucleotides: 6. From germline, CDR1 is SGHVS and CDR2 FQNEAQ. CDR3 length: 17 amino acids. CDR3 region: CASSLLPGQGPYNEQFF. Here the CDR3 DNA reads TGTGCCAGCAGCTTATTACCGGGACAGGGGCCCTACAATGAGCAGTTCTTC.

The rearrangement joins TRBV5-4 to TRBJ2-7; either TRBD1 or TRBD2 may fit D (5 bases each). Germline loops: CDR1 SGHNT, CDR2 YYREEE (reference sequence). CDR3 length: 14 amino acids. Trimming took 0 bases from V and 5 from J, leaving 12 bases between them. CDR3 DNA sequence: TGTGCCAGCAGCTTGGACGGGGCTAGGGACGAGCAGTACTTC. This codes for CASSLDGARDEQYF.

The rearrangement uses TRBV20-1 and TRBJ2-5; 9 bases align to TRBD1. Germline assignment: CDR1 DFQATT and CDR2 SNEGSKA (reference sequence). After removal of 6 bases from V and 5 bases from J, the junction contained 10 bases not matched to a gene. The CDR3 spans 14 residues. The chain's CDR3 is CSAGTGRRGETQYF. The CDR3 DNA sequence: TGCAGTGCAGGGACAGGGAGAAGGGGGGAGACCCAGTACTTC.

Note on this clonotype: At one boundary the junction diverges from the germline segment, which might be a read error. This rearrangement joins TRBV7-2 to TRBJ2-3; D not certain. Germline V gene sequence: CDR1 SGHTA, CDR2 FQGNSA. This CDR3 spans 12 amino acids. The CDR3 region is CATSPGTDTQYF. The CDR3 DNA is TGTGCCACCAGCCCAGGCACAGATACGCAGTATTTT.

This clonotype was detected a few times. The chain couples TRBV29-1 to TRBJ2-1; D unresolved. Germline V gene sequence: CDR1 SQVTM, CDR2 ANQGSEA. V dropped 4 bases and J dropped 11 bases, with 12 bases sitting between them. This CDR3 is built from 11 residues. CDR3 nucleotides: TGCAGCGTTGTAGTTGGCCACAAGCAGTTCTTC. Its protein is CSVVVGHKQFF.

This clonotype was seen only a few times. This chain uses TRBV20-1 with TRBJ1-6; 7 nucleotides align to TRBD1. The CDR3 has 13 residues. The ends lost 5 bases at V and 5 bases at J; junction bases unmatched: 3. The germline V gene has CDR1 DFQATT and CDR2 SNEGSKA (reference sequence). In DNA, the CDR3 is TGCAGTGCTCCGGGACAGAATAATTCACCCCTCCACTTT. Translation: CSAPGQNNSPLHF.

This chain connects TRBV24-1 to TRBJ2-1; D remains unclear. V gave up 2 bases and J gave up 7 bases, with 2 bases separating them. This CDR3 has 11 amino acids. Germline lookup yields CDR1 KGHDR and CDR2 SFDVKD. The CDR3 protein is CATSDWNEQFF. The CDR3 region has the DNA TGTGCCACCAGTGATTGGAATGAGCAGTTCTTC.